Listed here are 27 T cell receptor beta chains from one sample, sequenced in a study of cytomegalovirus exposure and HLA in healthy donors. The PCR ran on 60 Vbeta and 13 Jbeta primers. Only in-frame clones appear in the TCRdb table, and some are missing; sequencing was by immunoSEQ multiplex PCR. Across 70,000 to 80,000 clones, the top ten clones capture more than 2.5% of the sample. Material for sequencing was PBMCs. These receptors originate from a man aged 35-49 years in good health and CMV-seronegative.

CDR3 sequence: CASSLGGQSSYEQYF. The CDR3, as DNA: TGTGCCAGCAGCTTGGGGGGACAGAGCTCCTACGAGCAGTACTTC. The gene calls are TRBV5-4 and TRBJ2-7, with 7 bases aligning to TRBD1. V trimming: 0 bases; J trimming: 0 bases; junction bases outside the gene matches: 3. CDR3 length: 15 residues. The V gene's germline CDR1 is SGHNT and CDR2 YYREEE (reference sequence).

The gene calls are TRBV5-6 and TRBJ2-3; 11 bases match TRBD2. The V segment lost 3 bases and the J segment 1 base; nucleotides outside the gene matches: 10. The CDR3 has 18 amino acids. Germline assignment: CDR1 SGHDT and CDR2 YYEEEE. The CDR3 spells CASSYRLAGITGTDTQYF. The CDR3 DNA reads TGTGCCAGCAGCTATCGACTAGCGGGGATAACTGGCACAGATACGCAGTATTTT. The whole variable domain, remainder taken from reference TRBV5-6 and TRBJ2-3, is DAGVTQSPTHLIKTRGQQVTLRCSPKSGHDTVSWYQQALGQGPQFIFQYYEEEERQRGNFPDRFSGHQFPNYSSELNVNALLLGDSALYLCASSYRLAGITGTDTQYFGPGTRLTVL.

This sequence joins TRBV7-8 and TRBJ1-4; possible D gene TRBD1, 5 bases. The CDR3 sequence is 17 residues long. V dropped 4 bases and J dropped 12 bases, with 27 bases sitting between them. Germline V lookup: CDR1 SGHVS, CDR2 FQNEAQ. The CDR3 DNA is TGTGCCAGCAGCTCCCGTAGGAGGGGTCTAGCTTTCGAGGAACTGTTTTTT. Translating gives CASSSRRRGLAFEELFF.

The rearrangement links TRBV7-6 to TRBJ1-1; 10 nucleotides match TRBD1. This CDR3 comprises 15 residues. Germline V gives CDR1 SGHVS, CDR2 FNYEAQ. With 5 bases clipped from V and 3 bases from J, the junction kept 6 bases outside the gene matches. The CDR3: CASSPGDRGDTEAFF. The DNA of the CDR3 is TGTGCCAGCAGCCCGGGGGACAGGGGCGACACTGAAGCTTTCTTT. Full variable domain (outside the CDR3, taken from reference TRBV7-6 and TRBJ1-1): GAGVSQSPRYKVTKRGQDVALRCDPISGHVSLYWYRQALGQGPEFLTYFNYEAQQDKSGLPNDRFSAERPEGSISTLTIQRTEQRDSAMYRCASSPGDRGDTEAFFGQGTRLTVV.

V is TRBV5-1 and J is TRBJ1-2, with 8 bases fitting TRBD1. V lost 3 bases and J lost 4; bases outside the gene matches: 5. The V gene's germline CDR1 is SGHRS and CDR2 YFSETQ. This CDR3 comprises 14 residues. CDR3 bases: TGCGCCAGCAGCTACGGGACAGGCGCCTATGGCTACACCTTC. This sequence encodes CASSYGTGAYGYTF.

The J gene is TRBJ2-3, the V gene TRBV27, with D possibly being TRBD2 (7 bases). Germline loops: CDR1 MNHEY, CDR2 SMNVEV (reference sequence). V was cut by 6 bases and J by 3 bases, with 16 bases left in between. The CDR3 is 15 residues long. The CDR3 DNA reads TGTGCCAGCAGGGCCCGGGGGGCTGGTACAGATACGCAGTATTTT. As protein: CASRARGAGTDTQYF.

The V call is TRBV30, the J call TRBJ2-5; maybe TRBD1 (6 bases). The germline CDR1 and CDR2 sequences are GTSNPN and SVGIG (reference sequence). Trimming shortened V by 6 bases and J by 2 bases, and 13 bases separated the two germline ends. The CDR3 consists of 13 residues. As DNA, the CDR3 is TGTGCCTGTACAGGGTTGTGGCAAGAGACCCAGTACTTC. This gives the protein CACTGLWQETQYF.

The chain uses TRBV27 and TRBJ2-1; 7 nucleotides agree with TRBD1. From germline, CDR1 is MNHEY and CDR2 SMNVEV (reference sequence). Trimming at V came to 7 bases and at J to 8 bases, leaving 8 bases not matched to a gene. The CDR3 spans 13 residues. CDR3 protein: CASNRQGPYEQFF. The DNA of the CDR3 is TGTGCCAGCAACCGACAGGGTCCGTATGAGCAGTTCTTC.

V gene TRBV5-1 combines with J gene TRBJ2-7; TRBD2 matches 10 bases. V was clipped by 0 bases and J by 7 bases; unmatched bases: 13. The germline CDR1 and CDR2 sequences are SGHRS and YFSETQ. This CDR3 region has 17 residues. The CDR3 nucleotides read TGCGCCAGCAGCTTGGGGGGAACTAGCGGGGCGACGGGTGAGCAGTACTTC. Protein product: CASSLGGTSGATGEQYF. Full variable domain (outside the CDR3, taken from reference TRBV5-1 and TRBJ2-7): KAGVTQTPRYLIKTRGQQVTLSCSPISGHRSVSWYQQTPGQGLQFLFEYFSETQRNKGNFPGRFSGRQFSNSRSEMNVSTLELGDSALYLCASSLGGTSGATGEQYFGPGTRLTVT.

The V gene is TRBV6-5, the J gene TRBJ2-7, with D maybe TRBD1 (6 bases). Germline lookup yields CDR1 MNHEY and CDR2 SVGAGI. The CDR3 runs to 15 residues. V shed 1 base and J shed 1 base, with 11 bases lying between them. The CDR3 DNA reads as TGTGCCAGCAGTTACTTACGAGGACAGTCCTACGAGCAGTACTTC. It specifies CASSYLRGQSYEQYF.

The chain has TRBV10-3 and TRBJ1-6; D is perhaps TRBD1 (5 bases). Per germline, CDR1 ENHRY and CDR2 SYGVKD. This CDR3 comprises 14 residues. Trimming removed 10 bases at V and 7 bases at J, with 17 bases between. The CDR3 DNA reads as TGTGCCACCCGGCCGGGACTCGACAATTCACCCCTCCACTTT. This sequence encodes CATRPGLDNSPLHF.

The chain couples TRBV4-2 to TRBJ2-7, with 12 bases lining up with TRBD1. Germline V gene lookup returns CDR1 LGHNA and CDR2 YNFKEQ. The CDR3 is 17 amino acids. J was trimmed by 5 bases and V by 1 base; bases with no gene match: 9. The DNA of the CDR3 is TGTGCCAGCAGCCAAGTCATGGTAGGGACAGGGGGCCACGAGCAGTACTTC. This sequence encodes CASSQVMVGTGGHEQYF.

This sequence joins TRBV5-1 and TRBJ1-4; no clear D gene. CDR1 is SGHRS and CDR2 is YFSETQ in the germline V gene. Trimming pared 1 base from V and 5 bases from J, leaving 9 bases between. The CDR3 sequence is 14 residues long. The CDR3 is CASSLSRVNEKLFF. Written as DNA, the CDR3 is TGCGCCAGCAGCTTGTCCCGGGTGAATGAAAAACTGTTTTTT.

The rearrangement joins TRBV20-1 to TRBJ2-3; D is unresolved. This CDR3 is 11 amino acids long. Trimming stripped 2 bases from V and 6 bases from J, with 6 bases between. Germline lookup yields CDR1 DFQATT and CDR2 SNEGSKA (reference sequence). In DNA, the CDR3 is TGCAGTGCTAGATCCCTGGATACGCAGTATTTT. The encoded protein is CSARSLDTQYF.

The gene calls are TRBV10-3 and TRBJ1-2; TRBD1 agrees at 7 bases. This CDR3 is 17 amino acids long. Unmatched junction bases numbered 16, after V lost 6 bases and J lost 3 bases. Germline CDR1 and CDR2: ENHRY and SYGVKD. The DNA of the CDR3 is TGTGCCATCAGCTCTAGGAAACAGGGGCTCGGTGACTATGGCTACACCTTC. Translating it yields CAISSRKQGLGDYGYTF.

V gene TRBV6-4 combines with J gene TRBJ2-3, with TRBD2 identical over 7 bases. This CDR3 has 15 residues. J was trimmed by 1 base and V by 3 bases; bases with no gene match: 4. CDR1 and CDR2 from the germline V gene are MRHNA and SNTAGT. CDR3 bases: TGTGCCAGCAGTGATGTGAGCGGGGGCACAGATACGCAGTATTTT. Its protein is CASSDVSGGTDTQYF.

This chain links TRBV5-1 with TRBJ1-1, with D tentatively TRBD1 (5 bases). Germline CDR1 and CDR2: SGHRS and YFSETQ. Trimming stripped 8 bases from V and 3 bases from J, with 20 bases between. The CDR3 is made up of 15 amino acids. The CDR3 sequence is CASLPWGGSYTEAFF. The DNA of the CDR3 is TGCGCCAGTCTTCCCTGGGGCGGTAGTTACACTGAAGCTTTCTTT.

The gene calls are TRBV5-4 and TRBJ2-7, with a weak D call TRBD2 (7 bases). The CDR3 has 15 amino acids. Germline loops: CDR1 SGHNT, CDR2 YYREEE (reference sequence). V was clipped by 4 bases and J by 0 bases, with 14 bases between them. CDR3 sequence: CASSRKGGGSYEQYF. CDR3 in DNA: TGTGCCAGCAGCAGGAAGGGGGGGGGCTCCTACGAGCAGTACTTC.

V is TRBV27 and J is TRBJ1-2, with D perhaps TRBD1 (6 bases). Germline V gives CDR1 MNHEY, CDR2 SMNVEV (reference sequence). This CDR3 region has 14 residues. Trimming cost V 6 bases and J 2 bases, with 13 bases left between them. The CDR3 reads CASSQRQENYGYTF. CDR3 DNA: TGTGCCAGCAGCCAAAGACAGGAGAACTATGGCTACACCTTC.

The CDR3 DNA sequence: TGTGCCTGGAGTGGCGACAGGGGTGCGACGGGCTACACCTTC. Translated, it gives CAWSGDRGATGYTF. This rearrangement joins TRBV30 to TRBJ1-2; 8 bases agree with TRBD1. J was trimmed by 8 bases and V by 1 base; bases with no gene match: 9. CDR1 and CDR2 (germline): GTSNPN, SVGIG (reference sequence). This CDR3 contains 14 residues.

The rearrangement joins TRBV5-1 to TRBJ2-3; D gene uncertain. The length of the CDR3 is 12 residues. CDR1 and CDR2 (germline): SGHRS, YFSETQ. V lost 5 bases, J lost 3 bases, and 7 bases lay in between. CDR3 residues: CASRSRTDTQYF. The CDR3 DNA reads as TGCGCCAGCAGGTCGAGAACAGATACGCAGTATTTT. The whole variable domain, remainder taken from reference TRBV5-1 and TRBJ2-3, is KAGVTQTPRYLIKTRGQQVTLSCSPISGHRSVSWYQQTPGQGLQFLFEYFSETQRNKGNFPGRFSGRQFSNSRSEMNVSTLELGDSALYLCASRSRTDTQYFGPGTRLTVL.

V gene TRBV6-1 combines with J gene TRBJ1-3; TRBD1 might be the D (6 bases). The length of the CDR3 is 16 residues. In germline, CDR1 is MNHNS, CDR2 SASEGT. The V gene lost 4 bases and the J gene lost 0 bases, with 13 bases spanning the gap. The CDR3 is CASSVGQSLSGNTIYF. The CDR3 DNA follows: TGTGCCAGCAGTGTCGGACAGAGTCTCTCTGGAAACACCATATATTTT.

The rearrangement links TRBV5-1 to TRBJ2-7; the D is unclear. The CDR3 covers 14 residues. V shed 0 bases and J shed 4 bases, with 11 bases lying between them. Per germline, CDR1 SGHRS and CDR2 YFSETQ. The DNA for the CDR3 is TGCGCCAGCAGCTTGGGCAGAAACAGATACGAGCAGTACTTC. Translating gives CASSLGRNRYEQYF.

The rearrangement joins TRBV5-1 to TRBJ1-1; 7 nucleotides match TRBD1. V shed 3 bases, J shed 7 bases, and the junction held 3 bases outside the gene matches. CDR3 length equals 12 residues. In germline, CDR1 is SGHRS, CDR2 YFSETQ. The CDR3 nucleotides are TGCGCCAGCAGCTCGCGGACAGGTGAAGCTTTCTTT. Its protein is CASSSRTGEAFF.

The genes are TRBV4-2 and TRBJ1-1, with TRBD1 matching over 9 bases. Germline CDR1 and CDR2: LGHNA and YNFKEQ. V was pared by 1 base and J by 3 bases, with 3 bases of the junction left unmatched. The CDR3 covers 15 residues. Here the CDR3 DNA reads TGTGCCAGCAGCCAAGGACAGGGGGGGGACACTGAAGCTTTCTTT. This encodes CASSQGQGGDTEAFF.

This chain connects TRBV10-3 to TRBJ1-3, with D uncertain. Germline assignment: CDR1 ENHRY and CDR2 SYGVKD. Trimming shortened V by 4 bases and J by 0 bases, and 7 bases separated the two germline ends. The CDR3 length is 14 residues. CDR3 amino acids: CAISVESSGNTIYF. The CDR3 bases are TGTGCCATCAGTGTAGAGAGCTCTGGAAACACCATATATTTT.

V usage is TRBV11-2 and J usage is TRBJ1-2; the D gene is possibly TRBD1 (6 bases). V was clipped by 1 base and J by 7 bases, with 7 bases between them. The CDR3 has 12 amino acids. CDR1 and CDR2 (germline): SGHAT, FQNNGV. CDR3 nucleotide sequence: TGTGCCAGCAGCTTAGTCAGGGGTGGCTACACCTTC. It encodes CASSLVRGGYTF. Drawing the rest from reference TRBV11-2 and TRBJ1-2, the complete variable domain is EAGVAQSPRYKIIEKRQSVAFWCNPISGHATLYWYQQILGQGPKLLIQFQNNGVVDDSQLPKDRFSAERLKGVDSTLKIQPAKLEDSAVYLCASSLVRGGYTFGSGTRLTVV.